These 13 T cell receptor beta chains originate from one sample sequenced in a study of T cell responses to AZD1222 COVID-19 vaccine. Repertoires were generated with immunoSEQ multiplex PCR, while TCRdb's copy carries only in-frame clones and drops some. This sample has about 100,000 clones, with around 87% found just once. Sequenced here: peripheral blood, sampled on day 0 of MenACWY control vaccination. The receptors were sampled from an adult in good health.

This clone came up a few times. The rearrangement uses TRBV7-2 and TRBJ2-4; D remains ambiguous. Germline assignment: CDR1 SGHTA and CDR2 FQGNSA. V dropped 4 bases and J dropped 6 bases, with 4 bases sitting between them. The CDR3 spans 11 residues. The CDR3 DNA reads TGTGCCAGCAGCTCTGGAAACATTCAGTACTTC. Translated: CASSSGNIQYF.

V is TRBV5-1 and J is TRBJ2-2; 14 bases agree with TRBD2. Germline lookup yields CDR1 SGHRS and CDR2 YFSETQ. Losses at the gene ends were 5 bases for V and 4 bases for J; bases not matched to a gene: 13. This CDR3 spans 19 amino acids. The CDR3 DNA is TGCGCCAGCAGTATGAGAGGACTAGCGGGAGGCCATGGCACCGGGGAGCTGTTTTTT. This encodes CASSMRGLAGGHGTGELFF.

J is TRBJ1-6 and V is TRBV5-1; D gene ambiguous. Trimming stripped 0 bases from V and 7 bases from J, with 14 bases between. The germline gives CDR1 SGHRS, CDR2 YFSETQ. The CDR3 runs 16 residues. The CDR3, as DNA: TGCGCCAGCAGCTTGGGGAACCAGGTGATAAATTCACCCCTCCACTTT. This gives the protein CASSLGNQVINSPLHF.

This clone was picked up one time. The chain combines TRBV28 with TRBJ2-1, with 10 positions matching TRBD2. J lost 3 bases, V lost 6 bases, and 2 bases had no gene match. The CDR3 consists of 14 residues. CDR1 MDHEN and CDR2 SYDVKM come from the germline V gene. CDR3: CASSLAGDYNEQFF. The CDR3 coding sequence is TGTGCCAGCAGCCTAGCGGGGGACTACAATGAGCAGTTCTTC.

V usage is TRBV9 and J usage is TRBJ1-3; D possibly corresponds to TRBD1 (6 bases). V gave up 2 bases and J gave up 4 bases, with 7 bases separating them. The CDR3 consists of 13 residues. CDR1 SGDLS and CDR2 YYNGEE come from the germline V gene. CDR3 nucleotide sequence: TGTGCCAGCAGCGTCCAGGGGGGAAACACCATATATTTT. This translates into CASSVQGGNTIYF.

The chain couples TRBV9 to TRBJ2-2, with D perhaps assigned TRBD1 or TRBD2 (5 bases each). The CDR3 contains 16 residues. Looked up from germline, CDR1 is SGDLS and CDR2 is YYNGEE. Deletions cut 0 bases from V and 4 bases from J, with 13 bases between. CDR3: CASSVAPDGGTGELFF. In DNA, the CDR3 is TGTGCCAGCAGCGTAGCGCCAGATGGGGGCACCGGGGAGCTGTTTTTT.

J is TRBJ2-3 and V is TRBV7-2; D gene unclear. This CDR3 region has 11 residues. V gave up 2 bases and J gave up 7 bases, with 4 bases separating them. Germline CDR1 is SGHTA and CDR2 is FQGNSA. The CDR3 protein is CASSLPHTQYF. The CDR3 bases are TGTGCCAGCAGCTTACCTCATACGCAGTATTTT.

The chain employs TRBV5-1 and TRBJ2-7; possibly TRBD1 or TRBD2 for D (6 bases each). The V gene lost 4 bases and the J gene lost 2 bases, with 22 bases spanning the gap. CDR3 length: 17 residues. The germline V gene encodes CDR1 SGHRS and CDR2 YFSETQ. Here the CDR3 reads CASSRGTEGSGTYEQYF. CDR3 DNA: TGCGCCAGCAGCAGGGGGACGGAGGGATCGGGCACCTACGAGCAGTACTTC.

The chain couples TRBV6-4 to TRBJ2-2; 7 nucleotides line up with TRBD2. Germline V gene data show CDR1 as MRHNA and CDR2 as SNTAGT. The CDR3 loop spans 13 amino acids. V was clipped by 8 bases and J by 1 base; unmatched bases: 1. CDR3 sequence (DNA): TGTGCCAGCTCTAGCGGGAACACCGGGGAGCTGTTTTTT. It is translated as CASSSGNTGELFF.

J is TRBJ1-1 and V is TRBV2; unclear D gene. This CDR3 region has 13 residues. Germline values: CDR1 SNHLY, CDR2 FYNNEI. Trimming took 4 bases from V and 1 from J, leaving 7 bases between them. The CDR3 reads CASSVEGNTEAFF. CDR3 sequence (DNA): TGTGCCAGCAGTGTTGAGGGGAACACTGAAGCTTTCTTT.

This sequence joins TRBV4-2 and TRBJ1-5; no clear D gene. V was pared by 4 bases and J by 3 bases, with 13 bases between. The germline gives CDR1 LGHNA, CDR2 YNFKEQ. The CDR3 consists of 15 residues. The CDR3 DNA reads TGTGCCAGCAGCCGTTTCGAGGCTCTCAATCAGCCCCAGCATTTT. Translation: CASSRFEALNQPQHF.

The gene calls are TRBV28 and TRBJ1-1, with TRBD1 matching 7 bases. The CDR3 contains 12 residues. Looked up from germline, CDR1 is MDHEN and CDR2 is SYDVKM. V shed 6 bases and J 5 bases; nucleotides not matched to a gene: 3. CDR3: CASRSGGTEAFF. Here the CDR3 DNA reads TGTGCCAGCAGATCAGGGGGGACTGAAGCTTTCTTT.

The chain combines TRBV27 with TRBJ1-5; 7 bases map to TRBD1. The ends lost 5 bases at V and 2 bases at J; junction bases unmatched: 6. This CDR3 comprises 15 residues. CDR1 is MNHEY, CDR2 SMNVEV, per germline (reference sequence). CDR3 loop: CASSRDRSGNQPQHF. The CDR3 coding sequence is TGTGCCAGCAGTCGGGACAGATCCGGCAATCAGCCCCAGCATTTT.